The 27 T cell receptor beta chains below were found in one sample sequenced in a study of blood T cell repertoires in COVID-19. Some clones are missing from TCRdb's copy, which holds only in-frame ones; the method was immunoSEQ multiplex PCR. There are about 220,000 clones in the sample; 82% occur only once, and 5.2% lies in the top ten. The source material was peripheral blood. These receptors were collected from a woman aged 70-85 years with COVID-19, enrolled during active disease.

The chain employs TRBV27 and TRBJ1-5; the D gene is possibly TRBD1 (6 bases). The CDR3 sequence is 14 residues long. Germline V gene data show CDR1 as MNHEY and CDR2 as SMNVEV (reference sequence). The ends were cut back, 2 bases at V and 4 bases at J, with 9 bases in the middle. The CDR3 bases are TGTGCCAGCAGTTTACGACAGGTAAATCAGCCCCAGCATTTT. Translation gives CASSLRQVNQPQHF.

V gene TRBV9 combines with J gene TRBJ2-7; weak D call: TRBD1 (6 bases). This CDR3 comprises 15 residues. Trimming shortened V by 4 bases and J by 2 bases, and 16 bases separated the two germline ends. Germline loops: CDR1 SGDLS, CDR2 YYNGEE. CDR3: CASSLGRDRTYEQYF. The CDR3 DNA reads as TGTGCCAGCAGCCTTGGCCGCGACAGGACCTACGAGCAGTACTTC.

The J gene is TRBJ2-7, the V gene TRBV18, with D possibly TRBD2 on 5 matching bases. V was shortened by 4 bases and J by 1 base, with 20 bases between the two germline ends. This CDR3 is 17 amino acids long. CDR1 and CDR2 (germline): KGHSH, LQKENI. The CDR3 here is CASSLGAKVLGSYEQYF. The CDR3, as DNA: TGTGCCAGCTCACTGGGAGCGAAGGTGTTGGGTTCCTACGAGCAGTACTTC.

The V and J genes are TRBV3-1 (or the pseudogene TRBV3-2) and TRBJ1-4; D gene uncertain. The CDR3 runs to 15 residues. Germline CDR1 and CDR2: LGHDT and YNNKEL (reference sequence). Trimming took 2 bases from V and 8 from J, leaving 15 bases between them. The DNA of the CDR3 is TGTGCCAGCAGCCAACCACTGGTTGGAGGAGAAAAACTGTTTTTT. It specifies CASSQPLVGGEKLFF.

This rearrangement joins TRBV24-1 to TRBJ2-2; TRBD1 might be the D (5 bases). The CDR3 has 16 amino acids. The germline V and J ends were trimmed by 5 bases and 1 base, with 13 bases remaining between them. From germline, CDR1 is KGHDR and CDR2 SFDVKD. CDR3 region: CATSVSRGQNTGELFF. For the CDR3, the DNA is TGTGCCACCAGTGTAAGTAGGGGCCAGAACACCGGGGAGCTGTTTTTT.

CDR3 nucleotides: TGTGCCAGCAGGGGCACAGGGGAGCCAGATACGCAGTATTTT. It is translated as CASRGTGEPDTQYF. The chain joins TRBV28 to TRBJ2-3; 7 nucleotides align to TRBD1. Germline V gene data show CDR1 as MDHEN and CDR2 as SYDVKM. Losses at the gene ends were 6 bases for V and 4 bases for J; bases not matched to a gene: 7. The CDR3 has 14 residues.

The chain has TRBV6-5 and TRBJ2-5; possible D gene TRBD2, 6 bases. The length of the CDR3 is 13 residues. The germline CDR1 and CDR2 sequences are MNHEY and SVGAGI. Trimming stripped 6 bases from V and 5 bases from J, with 13 bases between. CDR3 sequence reads: CASRVGGGETQYF. The CDR3 DNA follows: TGTGCCAGCAGGGTGGGAGGCGGGGAGACCCAGTACTTC.

The chain employs TRBV30 and TRBJ1-5; 8 bases line up with TRBD1. CDR3 size: 17 residues. V gave up 0 bases and J gave up 4 bases; unmatched junction bases: 11. CDR1 and CDR2 from the germline V gene are GTSNPN and SVGIG (reference sequence). DNA of the CDR3: TGTGCCTGGAGTGTAAGTTATGGACAGGGAAGTAATCAGCCCCAGCATTTT. It yields the protein CAWSVSYGQGSNQPQHF.

This chain connects TRBV7-9 to TRBJ2-3; tentatively, D is TRBD2 (7 bases). The CDR3 loop spans 14 amino acids. Per germline, CDR1 SEHNR and CDR2 FQNEAQ (reference sequence). Trimming took off 5 bases at V and 5 bases at J, with 14 bases between the two ends. The CDR3 nucleotides are TGTGCCAGCAGCCCCGCCGGGGGGCGAGATACGCAGTATTTT. Translation: CASSPAGGRDTQYF.

The rearrangement uses TRBV5-4 and TRBJ2-5; 11 bases align to TRBD2. There are 16 residues in the CDR3. Germline-derived CDR1 and CDR2 are SGHNT and YYREEE (reference sequence). J lost 5 bases, V lost 6 bases, and 12 bases had no gene match. The CDR3: CASTPRPASGGETQYF. CDR3 nucleotide sequence: TGTGCCAGCACCCCCCGGCCGGCTAGCGGGGGGGAGACCCAGTACTTC.

The rearrangement uses TRBV7-3 and TRBJ2-3; 9 bases align to TRBD1. The CDR3 has 15 residues. Looked up from germline, CDR1 is SGHTA and CDR2 is FQGTGA. The V segment lost 3 bases and the J segment 3 bases; nucleotides outside the gene matches: 4. CDR3 in DNA: TGTGCCAGCAGCTTCGGGACAGGGAGAACAGATACGCAGTATTTT. It is translated as CASSFGTGRTDTQYF.

J is TRBJ1-1 and V is TRBV12-5; 7 bases map to TRBD1. The length of the CDR3 is 12 residues. The V gene end was trimmed by 4 bases and the J gene end by 8 bases; junction bases not matched to a gene: 4. Per the germline V gene, CDR1 is LGHNT and CDR2 is FRNRAP. The CDR3: CASGSVTGEAFF. CDR3 coding DNA: TGTGCTAGTGGTTCCGTGACAGGGGAAGCTTTCTTT.

The chain joins TRBV5-1 to TRBJ1-4; the match to TRBD1 covers 7 bases. CDR1 is SGHRS, CDR2 YFSETQ, per germline. V shed 7 bases, J shed 0 bases, and the junction held 6 bases outside the gene matches. The CDR3 sequence is 15 residues long. The CDR3 bases are TGCGCCAGCTCGACAGGGACCACAACTAATGAAAAACTGTTTTTT. Its protein is CASSTGTTTNEKLFF.

The DNA for the CDR3 is TGTGCCAGCAGCAGCTTGGGACTAACCCAAAGTGAGCAGTTCTTC. Its protein product is CASSSLGLTQSEQFF. The rearrangement links TRBV7-3 to TRBJ2-1; 7 positions agree with TRBD2. Per germline, CDR1 SGHTA and CDR2 FQGTGA. The CDR3 is made up of 15 amino acids. The V and J ends lost 5 bases and 9 bases, in that order; junction bases with no gene match: 13.

This chain joins TRBV3-1 (or the pseudogene TRBV3-2) and TRBJ1-3, with D tentatively TRBD1 (5 bases). Germline-derived CDR1 and CDR2 are LGHDT and YNNKEL (reference sequence). This CDR3 spans 16 amino acids. V shed 2 bases and J shed 3 bases, with 14 bases lying between them. CDR3 sequence: CASSQNTGNIGNTIYF. The CDR3 DNA reads as TGTGCCAGCAGCCAAAACACAGGAAATATTGGAAACACCATATATTTT.

This clone appeared a few times. This chain links TRBV19 with TRBJ1-1; 9 bases are shared with TRBD1. The CDR3 extends over 15 amino acids. V lost 7 bases to trimming and J lost 2 bases; unmatched junction nucleotides: 8. Germline CDR1 is LNHDA and CDR2 is SQIVND (reference sequence). CDR3 loop: CASTPPGQGNTEAFF. In nucleotides, the CDR3 is TGTGCCAGTACCCCACCGGGACAGGGAAACACTGAAGCTTTCTTT. Together with reference TRBV19 and TRBJ1-1, the CDR3 gives the full variable domain: DGGITQSPKYLFRKEGQNVTLSCEQNLNHDAMYWYRQDPGQGLRLIYYSQIVNDFQKGDIAEGYSVSREKKESFPLTVTSAQKNPTAFYLCASTPPGQGNTEAFFGQGTRLTVV.

J is TRBJ1-6 and V is TRBV7-2, with 7 positions matching TRBD1. Looked up from germline, CDR1 is SGHTA and CDR2 is FQGNSA. CDR3 length equals 14 residues. Unmatched junction bases numbered 1, after V lost 3 bases and J lost 5 bases. CDR3 sequence reads: CASSLGQNNSPLHF. Here the CDR3 DNA reads TGTGCCAGCAGCTTGGGACAGAATAATTCACCCCTCCACTTT. Together with reference TRBV7-2 and TRBJ1-6, the CDR3 gives the full variable domain: GAGVSQSPSNKVTEKGKDVELRCDPISGHTALYWYRQSLGQGLEFLIYFQGNSAPDKSGLPSDRFSAERTGGSVSTLTIQRTQQEDSAVYLCASSLGQNNSPLHFGNGTRLTVT.

The V call is TRBV11-2, the J call TRBJ1-1; D call uncertain. The germline CDR1 and CDR2 sequences are SGHAT and FQNNGV. The CDR3 is 11 amino acids. With 4 bases removed from V and 8 bases from J, the gap between germline ends came to 8 bases. CDR3 in DNA: TGTGCCAGCAGCTCTGCCACAGAAGCTTTCTTT. Translated, it gives CASSSATEAFF.

Note on this clone: This same CDR3 is encoded by further DNA sequences in the sample. The genes are TRBV10-3 and TRBJ2-2; 8 nucleotides agree with TRBD2. The CDR3 loop spans 16 amino acids. The V and J ends lost 3 bases and 0 bases, in that order; junction bases with no gene match: 3. Germline V gene lookup returns CDR1 ENHRY and CDR2 SYGVKD. The CDR3 nucleotides are TGTGCCATCAGTGAACCCGGGGGGGCGAACACCGGGGAGCTGTTTTTT. This gives the protein CAISEPGGANTGELFF.

The genes are TRBV29-1 and TRBJ2-3, with 8 bases identical to TRBD2. From germline, CDR1 is SQVTM and CDR2 ANQGSEA. V was pared by 2 bases and J by 0 bases, with 10 bases of the junction left unmatched. The CDR3 runs 17 residues. The chain's CDR3 is CSVESGSGGDSTDTQYF. In DNA, the CDR3 is TGCAGCGTTGAAAGCGGGAGTGGGGGGGATAGCACAGATACGCAGTATTTT.

V is TRBV7-3 and J is TRBJ2-1, with a weak D call TRBD1 (6 bases). Per the germline V gene, CDR1 is SGHTA and CDR2 is FQGTGA. Between the trimmed V and J ends, which lost 3 bases and 8 bases, there was a span of 17 bases. This CDR3 comprises 15 residues. The CDR3 region is CASSFDRLGADEQFF. CDR3 sequence (DNA): TGTGCCAGCAGCTTCGACAGGTTAGGAGCGGATGAGCAGTTCTTC.

The chain combines TRBV24-1 with TRBJ2-1; 13 bases line up with TRBD2. In germline, CDR1 is KGHDR, CDR2 SFDVKD. The CDR3 covers 17 residues. Trimming took 3 bases from V and 10 from J; bases not matched to a gene: 11. The CDR3 DNA sequence: TGTGCCACCAGTGATGAATCGGGACTAGCGGGACGCAAGGAGCAGTTCTTC. Its protein is CATSDESGLAGRKEQFF.

The chain has TRBV24-1 and TRBJ2-3; 11 bases align to TRBD2. Trimming cost V 4 bases and J 2 bases; bases outside gene matches: 4. Per germline, CDR1 KGHDR and CDR2 SFDVKD. The CDR3 length is 16 residues. The CDR3 protein is CATSESSGRDTDTQYF. The CDR3 coding sequence is TGTGCCACCAGTGAAAGTAGCGGGAGGGACACAGATACGCAGTATTTT.

The J gene is TRBJ1-4, the V gene TRBV2, with TRBD1 matching 10 bases. V lost 5 bases, J lost 5 bases, and 8 bases stayed unmatched. This CDR3 region has 16 residues. Germline CDR1 SNHLY, CDR2 FYNNEI. The CDR3 coding sequence is TGTGCCAGCAGTCTATATGGACAGGGGGGGAATGAAAAACTGTTTTTT. Translated, it gives CASSLYGQGGNEKLFF.

The rearrangement links TRBV27 to TRBJ1-1, with 7 bases identical to TRBD1. The ends lost 5 bases at V and 5 bases at J; junction bases unmatched: 14. The germline V gene has CDR1 MNHEY and CDR2 SMNVEV (reference sequence). This CDR3 is 16 amino acids long. CDR3 sequence: CASSAQGGIRRTEAFF. As DNA, the CDR3 is TGTGCCAGCAGTGCCCAAGGGGGCATTCGGAGGACTGAAGCTTTCTTT.

This rearrangement joins TRBV7-2 to TRBJ1-6; D perhaps matches TRBD1 (5 bases). Germline values: CDR1 SGHTA, CDR2 FQGNSA. V was shortened by 6 bases and J by 4 bases, with 13 bases between the two germline ends. The CDR3 contains 15 residues. This chain's CDR3 is CASSPQGDYNSPLHF. CDR3 bases: TGTGCCAGCAGTCCTCAGGGTGATTATAATTCACCCCTCCACTTT. The full variable domain, with the rest looked up from reference TRBV7-2 and TRBJ1-6, is GAGVSQSPSNKVTEKGKDVELRCDPISGHTALYWYRQSLGQGLEFLIYFQGNSAPDKSGLPSDRFSAERTGGSVSTLTIQRTQQEDSAVYLCASSPQGDYNSPLHFGNGTRLTVT.

In its sample, this clone was seen once. The rearrangement links TRBV10-2 to TRBJ1-3; TRBD1 is a possible D gene (6 bases). V lost 0 bases to trimming and J lost 4 bases, with 16 bases between them. Germline assignment: CDR1 WSHSY and CDR2 SAAADI. The CDR3 is made up of 17 amino acids. CDR3 protein: CASSESGTGRMGNTIYF. For the CDR3, the DNA is TGCGCCAGCAGTGAGTCGGGTACAGGGAGAATGGGAAACACCATATATTTT.